The clone carrying this T cell receptor beta chain appeared a single time. TCRdb's table, derived via immunoSEQ multiplex PCR, lists solely in-frame clones and lacks some. The sample lists over 250,000 clones, just under 90% occurring once. This sample was taken from a study of blood T cell repertoires in COVID-19. V lost 4 bases to trimming and J lost 2 bases; unmatched junction nucleotides: 7. This CDR3 spans 17 amino acids. CDR1 MNHEY and CDR2 SMNVEV come from the germline V gene (reference sequence). The origin of this receptor is a woman aged 45-60 years with COVID-19, enrolled during active disease. The chain recombines TRBV27 with TRBJ2-3; 12 nucleotides align to TRBD2. The sequencing input was peripheral blood. The CDR3: CASSSIRLAGDTDTQYF. CDR3 bases: TGTGCCAGCAGTTCCATTAGACTAGCGGGAGACACAGATACGCAGTATTTT.